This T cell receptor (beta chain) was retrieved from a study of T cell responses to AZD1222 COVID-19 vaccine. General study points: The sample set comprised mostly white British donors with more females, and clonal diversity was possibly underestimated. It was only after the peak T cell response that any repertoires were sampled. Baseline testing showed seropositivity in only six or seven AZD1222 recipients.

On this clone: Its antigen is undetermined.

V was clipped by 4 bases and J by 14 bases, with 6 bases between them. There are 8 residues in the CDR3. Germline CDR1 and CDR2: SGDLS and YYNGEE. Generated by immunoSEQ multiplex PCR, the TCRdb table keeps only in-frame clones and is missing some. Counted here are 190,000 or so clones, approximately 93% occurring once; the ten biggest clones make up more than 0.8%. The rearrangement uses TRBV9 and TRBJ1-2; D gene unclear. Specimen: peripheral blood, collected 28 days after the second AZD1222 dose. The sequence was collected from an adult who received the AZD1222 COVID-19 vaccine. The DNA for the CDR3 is TGTGCCAGCAGCCCCCAAACCTTC. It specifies CASSPQTF. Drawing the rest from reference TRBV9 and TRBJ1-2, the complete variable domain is DSGVTQTPKHLITATGQRVTLRCSPRSGDLSVYWYQQSLDQGLQFLIQYYNGEERAKGNILERFSAQQFPDLHSELNLSSLELGDSALYFCASSPQTFGSGTRLTVV.